These 4 T cell receptor beta chains were sequenced from one sample in a study of blood T cell repertoires in COVID-19. Clones were read by immunoSEQ multiplex PCR, and TCRdb kept only the in-frame ones, dropping some. The sample lists about 130,000 clones; 80% to 90% were seen once. The specimen sequenced was peripheral blood. These receptors were obtained from a woman aged 55-69 years with acute or convalescent COVID-19.

A word on this clone: This specimen includes other DNA sequences encoding the same CDR3. V and J are TRBV28 and TRBJ1-2; D uncertain. The CDR3 is made up of 14 amino acids. From germline, CDR1 is MDHEN and CDR2 SYDVKM. The V end was cut by 3 bases, the J end by 4 bases, with 12 bases between. CDR3 amino acids: CASSLGSGGYGYTF. In DNA form, the CDR3 reads TGTGCCAGCAGTTTGGGGTCGGGAGGCTATGGCTACACCTTC.

The chain employs TRBV6-2 or TRBV6-3 and TRBJ2-3; 12 bases line up with TRBD2. CDR3 length: 18 residues. J lost 5 bases, V lost 0 bases, and 9 bases had no gene match. The germline gives CDR1 MNHEY, CDR2 SVGEGT. In DNA form, the CDR3 reads TGTGCCAGCAGTTACTCGAAAGGGACTAGCGGGCGCGAAGATACGCAGTATTTT. Its protein is CASSYSKGTSGREDTQYF.

This clone was detected once. The rearrangement links TRBV7-9 to TRBJ2-2; 8 bases fit TRBD2. The CDR3 contains 15 residues. CDR1 and CDR2 from the germline V gene are SEHNR and FQNEAQ (reference sequence). Trimming removed 5 bases from V and 5 bases from J; junction bases left unmatched: 7. The DNA for the CDR3 is TGTGCCAGCAGCCCCGGGACTAGAGGGACCGGGGAGCTGTTTTTT. It translates to CASSPGTRGTGELFF.

The sample holds one count of this clone. The V and J genes are TRBV3-1 (or the pseudogene TRBV3-2) and TRBJ1-3, with D uncertain. CDR3 length: 14 amino acids. V was clipped by 1 base and J by 4 bases, with 8 bases between them. The V gene's germline CDR1 is LGHDT and CDR2 YNNKEL (reference sequence). Here the CDR3 reads CASSQGAQGNTIYF. CDR3 in DNA: TGTGCCAGCAGCCAAGGGGCACAAGGAAACACCATATATTTT.